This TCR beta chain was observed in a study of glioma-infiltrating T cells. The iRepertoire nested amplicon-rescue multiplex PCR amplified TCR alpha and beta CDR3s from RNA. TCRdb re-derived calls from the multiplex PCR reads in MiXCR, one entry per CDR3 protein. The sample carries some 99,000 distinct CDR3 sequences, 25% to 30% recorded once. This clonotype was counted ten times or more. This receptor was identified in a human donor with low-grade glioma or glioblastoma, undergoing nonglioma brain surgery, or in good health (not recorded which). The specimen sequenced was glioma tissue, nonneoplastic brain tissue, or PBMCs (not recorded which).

The CDR3 DNA is TGCAGTGCTAGAGGGAACGCGGTGAACACTGAAGCTTTCTTT. Translated, it gives CSARGNAVNTEAFF. The chain recombines TRBV20-1 with TRBJ1-1; D ambiguous. V was pared by 1 base and J by 0 bases, with 9 bases between. Germline-derived CDR1 and CDR2 are DFQATT and SNEGSKA (reference sequence). The CDR3 spans 14 residues.